These 30 T cell receptor beta chains were sequenced from one sample in a study of T-cell reconstitution after alpha-beta-depleted transplantation in children. Unique molecular identifiers were used in preparing the TCRbeta library. TCRdb analysed the PCR reads with MiXCR anew, one entry per CDR3 protein. Here the sample spans hundreds of thousands of distinct CDR3 sequences, around 13% being singletons. The material was PBMCs, obtained before TCRalphabeta/CD19-depleted stem cell transplant. The receptors here all came from a girl aged 2 to 9 with congenital amegakaryocytic thrombocytopenia, due to receive a stem cell transplant.

This clonotype was observed at least ten times. The rearrangement uses TRBV20-1 and TRBJ2-2; TRBD2 agrees at 11 bases. CDR1 and CDR2 from the germline V gene are DFQATT and SNEGSKA (reference sequence). The CDR3 loop spans 16 amino acids. J lost 3 bases, V lost 5 bases, and 8 bases had no gene match. In DNA form, the CDR3 reads TGCAGTGCTGCTACCGGGACTAGCGGTCACACCGGGGAGCTGTTTTTT. Its protein product is CSAATGTSGHTGELFF.

CDR3 loop: CASSLAKGDTQYF. DNA for the CDR3: TGCGCCAGCAGCTTGGCCAAGGGGGATACGCAGTATTTT. The V and J genes are TRBV5-1 and TRBJ2-3; tentatively, D is TRBD1 (5 bases). Trimming stripped 0 bases from V and 6 bases from J, with 8 bases between. The CDR3 totals 13 residues. The germline V gene encodes CDR1 SGHRS and CDR2 YFSETQ.

This clonotype was counted between two and nine times. The rearrangement uses TRBV5-1 and TRBJ2-1; D is perhaps TRBD1 or TRBD2 (6 bases each). The V gene lost 10 bases and the J gene lost 9 bases, with 23 bases spanning the gap. Germline CDR1 and CDR2: SGHRS and YFSETQ. CDR3 length: 14 amino acids. For the CDR3, the DNA is TGCGCCTCCAGGGGCGGGAAGACTCTTGGTGAGCAGTTCTTC. As protein: CASRGGKTLGEQFF.

This clonotype was detected many times. This rearrangement joins TRBV5-5 to TRBJ2-2; D is uncertain. The CDR3 loop spans 13 amino acids. Per the germline V gene, CDR1 is SGHKS and CDR2 is YYEKEE (reference sequence). V lost 6 bases, J lost 1 base, and 7 bases lay in between. The CDR3 loop reads CASTDKNTGELFF. Written as DNA, the CDR3 is TGTGCCAGCACCGATAAGAACACCGGGGAGCTGTTTTTT.

This clonotype was counted at least ten times. The chain recombines TRBV20-1 with TRBJ2-7; D is unclear. The CDR3 extends over 13 amino acids. V lost 0 bases to trimming and J lost 3 bases, with 9 bases between them. CDR1 is DFQATT and CDR2 is SNEGSKA in the germline V gene (reference sequence). CDR3 DNA: TGCAGTGCTAGAGACTTTCTGAACTACGAGCAGTACTTC. Encoded protein: CSARDFLNYEQYF.

This clonotype has more than one count but fewer than ten. The chain combines TRBV20-1 with TRBJ2-1, with D perhaps matching TRBD2 (5 bases). The CDR3 is 14 amino acids. Germline V gives CDR1 DFQATT, CDR2 SNEGSKA (reference sequence). V was trimmed by 5 bases and J by 3 bases, leaving 14 bases between them. This chain's CDR3 is CSALAGPVYNEQFF. CDR3 DNA sequence: TGCAGTGCTCTGGCGGGTCCAGTCTACAATGAGCAGTTCTTC.

This clonotype occurred many times. This chain links TRBV5-1 with TRBJ2-1; D unresolved. This CDR3 has 12 amino acids. Germline CDR1 is SGHRS and CDR2 is YFSETQ. Deletions cut 2 bases from V and 4 bases from J, with 4 bases between. CDR3 amino acids: CASSLQYNEQFF. The CDR3 nucleotides read TGCGCCAGCAGCTTACAGTACAATGAGCAGTTCTTC.

This clonotype was picked up many times. The chain employs TRBV20-1 and TRBJ2-7; 12 bases are a match to TRBD1. Looked up from germline, CDR1 is DFQATT and CDR2 is SNEGSKA (reference sequence). V lost 5 bases and J lost 4; bases outside the gene matches: 3. The CDR3 contains 13 residues. The CDR3 nucleotides read TGCAGTGCTCGGGACAGGGGGCAGTACGAGCAGTACTTC. Translation gives CSARDRGQYEQYF.

V gene TRBV7-9 combines with J gene TRBJ1-1; D remains unclear. The CDR3 totals 15 residues. Germline lookup yields CDR1 SEHNR and CDR2 FQNEAQ (reference sequence). Trimming pared 2 bases from V and 3 bases from J, leaving 13 bases between. CDR3 sequence reads: CASSLLWMSDTEAFF. CDR3 DNA: TGTGCCAGCAGCTTATTATGGATGTCGGACACTGAAGCTTTCTTT.

This clonotype has more than one count but fewer than ten. The V call is TRBV29-1, the J call TRBJ2-1; TRBD1 matches at 7 bases. The ends lost 8 bases at V and 7 bases at J; junction bases unmatched: 8. This CDR3 is built from 12 residues. The germline V gene encodes CDR1 SQVTM and CDR2 ANQGSEA. CDR3 loop: CSYQTGWNEQFF. As DNA, the CDR3 is TGCAGCTACCAGACAGGGTGGAATGAGCAGTTCTTC.

This clonotype has more than one count but fewer than ten. CDR3 protein: CASLGTIGEIGAFF. The CDR3 DNA is TGTGCCAGCCTCGGGACAATCGGTGAAATTGGTGCTTTCTTT. The rearrangement links TRBV6-1 to TRBJ1-1, with D tentatively TRBD1 (6 bases). Germline V gene sequence: CDR1 MNHNS, CDR2 SASEGT. This CDR3 is 14 amino acids long. V lost 8 bases to trimming and J lost 11 bases, with 24 bases between them.

In this sample, this clonotype turned up many times. Germline and junction disagree at one end, which may indicate a read error. V gene TRBV5-1 combines with J gene TRBJ2-2; D gene unclear. The germline CDR1 and CDR2 sequences are SGHRS and YFSETQ. The CDR3 loop spans 14 amino acids. The CDR3 nucleotides read TGTGCCAGCAGCTTTACAGCGAACACCGGGGAGCTGTTTTTT. It is translated as CASSFTANTGELFF.

There are a few counts of this clonotype. The chain employs TRBV7-8 and TRBJ2-2; 8 nucleotides agree with TRBD1. This CDR3 is 18 amino acids long. V lost 5 bases and J lost 2; bases outside the gene matches: 13. From germline, CDR1 is SGHVS and CDR2 FQNEAQ. CDR3 DNA: TGTGCCAGCAGCCCCTATCTGACAGGGGCCGGCAACACCGGGGAGCTGTTTTTT. Its translation is CASSPYLTGAGNTGELFF.

This clonotype was picked up many times. The rearrangement links TRBV20-1 to TRBJ1-3; D remains unclear. Trimming cost V 2 bases and J 0 bases, with 5 bases left between them. Germline lookup yields CDR1 DFQATT and CDR2 SNEGSKA (reference sequence). This CDR3 region has 13 residues. This CDR3 reads CSARLGSGNTIYF. CDR3 nucleotide sequence: TGCAGTGCTAGATTGGGCTCTGGAAACACCATATATTTT.

This clonotype was recorded many times. The CDR3 coding sequence is TGCAGTGCTGGACAGGGGGCGGCAGATACGCAGTATTTT. Translating gives CSAGQGAADTQYF. The V and J genes are TRBV20-1 and TRBJ2-3; 11 positions match TRBD1. V trimming: 5 bases; J trimming: 4 bases; junction bases outside the gene matches: 2. CDR3 length: 13 amino acids. Germline loops: CDR1 DFQATT, CDR2 SNEGSKA (reference sequence).

A few counts support this clonotype. This chain joins TRBV29-1 and TRBJ1-1; D is ambiguous. V lost 6 bases and J 1 base, leaving 6 bases between the germline ends. The length of the CDR3 is 11 residues. Germline V gene sequence: CDR1 SQVTM, CDR2 ANQGSEA. For the CDR3, the DNA is TGCAGCGTAATATGGAACACTGAAGCTTTCTTT. Encoded protein: CSVIWNTEAFF. Based on the CDR3 plus reference TRBV29-1 and TRBJ1-1, the full variable domain is SAVISQKPSRDICQRGTSLTIQCQVDSQVTMMFWYRQQPGQSLTLIATANQGSEATYESGFVIDKFPISRPNLTFSTLTVSNMSPEDSSIYLCSVIWNTEAFFGQGTRLTVV.

This clonotype was seen repeatedly, ten times or more. The CDR3 nucleotides read TGTGCCAGCAGCCCGGCTCGTTGGGGGATCGGGGAGCTGTTTTTT. Translating it yields CASSPARWGIGELFF. This chain joins TRBV5-5 and TRBJ2-2; D possibly uses TRBD1 or TRBD2 (5 bases each). From germline, CDR1 is SGHKS and CDR2 YYEKEE (reference sequence). This CDR3 contains 15 residues. V lost 4 bases and J 7 bases, leaving 17 bases between the germline ends.

This clonotype was recorded at least ten times. The rearrangement joins TRBV12-3 or TRBV12-4 to TRBJ1-1; D not certain. V lost 2 bases, J lost 4 bases, and 8 bases lay in between. This CDR3 spans 13 amino acids. CDR3 coding DNA: TGTGCCAGCAGTTTAATGGGGTCCACTGAAGCTTTCTTT. It translates to CASSLMGSTEAFF.

In this sample, this clonotype turned up many times. This chain links TRBV5-1 with TRBJ2-4; D gene ambiguous. Trimming removed 3 bases at V and 4 bases at J, with 14 bases between. Germline CDR1 is SGHRS and CDR2 is YFSETQ. The CDR3 contains 15 residues. CDR3 nucleotide sequence: TGCGCCAGCAGCTCAGCTACCGGGCTAAAAAACATTCAGTACTTC. This sequence encodes CASSSATGLKNIQYF.

This clonotype was observed at least ten times. The genes are TRBV5-1 and TRBJ2-1; 10 bases are shared with TRBD2. The CDR3 extends over 15 amino acids. The V and J ends lost 4 bases and 4 bases, in that order; junction bases with no gene match: 5. The germline gives CDR1 SGHRS, CDR2 YFSETQ. Written as DNA, the CDR3 is TGCGCCAGCAGCGCCTTAGCGGGAGGTTACAATGAGCAGTTCTTC. Its protein is CASSALAGGYNEQFF.

This chain links TRBV12-3 or TRBV12-4 with TRBJ2-4; TRBD2 matches at 8 bases. After removal of 3 bases from V and 7 bases from J, the junction contained 5 bases not matched to a gene. CDR3 length: 14 residues. The CDR3 spells CASSFDGGRNIQYF. Written as DNA, the CDR3 is TGTGCCAGCAGTTTTGACGGCGGGAGGAACATTCAGTACTTC.

This clonotype was recorded a few times. This chain links TRBV10-3 with TRBJ2-1; a weak D match, TRBD1 (6 bases). Germline loops: CDR1 ENHRY, CDR2 SYGVKD. V lost 3 bases and J lost 2, with 14 bases in between. The CDR3 extends over 16 amino acids. The CDR3, as DNA: TGTGCCATCAGTGAACAGGGAAGTAGCCCCTACAATGAGCAGTTCTTC. It is translated as CAISEQGSSPYNEQFF.

The sample holds one count of this clonotype. The CDR3 DNA is TGTGCCAGCAGTAGGGGGTACCAACTAGCCTTGAAGGAGACCCAGTACTTC. Protein sequence: CASSRGYQLALKETQYF. The rearrangement uses TRBV6-1 and TRBJ2-5; D is tentatively TRBD1 or TRBD2 (6 bases each). This CDR3 is built from 17 residues. Trimming cost V 5 bases and J 5 bases, with 24 bases left between them. Per the germline V gene, CDR1 is MNHNS and CDR2 is SASEGT.

The chain employs TRBV5-1 and TRBJ2-7, with D tentatively TRBD2 (6 bases). Germline V gives CDR1 SGHRS, CDR2 YFSETQ. Trimming left V 0 bases short and J 2 bases short, with 12 bases between. This CDR3 spans 15 amino acids. CDR3 residues: CASSLGGGLPYEQYF. In nucleotides, the CDR3 is TGCGCCAGCAGCTTGGGCGGAGGGTTGCCCTACGAGCAGTACTTC.

This clonotype was counted many times. The germline gene is not matched at one end of the junction; a read error may be the cause. This chain connects TRBV11-2 to TRBJ2-1, with D maybe TRBD2 (6 bases). Per the germline V gene, CDR1 is SGHAT and CDR2 is FQNNGV. This CDR3 region has 11 residues. The CDR3 region is CASSLLGGVLF. The CDR3, as DNA: TGTGCCAGCAGCTTACTGGGAGGTGTCCTCTTC.

This clonotype was found many times. The rearrangement uses TRBV27 and TRBJ1-1; D possibly corresponds to TRBD1 (5 bases). The CDR3 extends over 14 amino acids. The ends were cut back, 4 bases at V and 0 bases at J, with 9 bases in the middle. In germline, CDR1 is MNHEY, CDR2 SMNVEV (reference sequence). The CDR3 DNA reads as TGTGCCAGCAGTTCGACAGACCTGAACACTGAAGCTTTCTTT. It translates to CASSSTDLNTEAFF.

This clonotype was recorded many times. The chain is built from TRBV10-3 and TRBJ2-5, with D perhaps TRBD2 (6 bases). Germline CDR1 reads ENHRY; CDR2 reads SYGVKD. The V end lost 4 bases, the J end lost 2 bases, and 11 bases lay between the germline ends. The CDR3 contains 14 residues. CDR3 sequence reads: CAISAEGGQETQYF. CDR3 nucleotides: TGTGCCATCAGTGCGGAGGGCGGGCAAGAGACCCAGTACTTC.

This clonotype was counted between two and nine times. With a much larger clone just one base away, this may be a read error. The chain links TRBV5-1 to TRBJ2-2; 8 bases agree with TRBD2. Per the germline V gene, CDR1 is SGHRS and CDR2 is YFSETQ. V lost 2 bases, J lost 5 bases, and 2 bases stayed unmatched. This CDR3 is built from 14 residues. In nucleotides, the CDR3 is TGCGCCAGCAGCTTTAGCGGGAAGACCGGGGAGCTGTTTTTT. Its protein product is CASSFSGKTGELFF. Complete variable domain (other parts from reference TRBV5-1 and TRBJ2-2): KAGVTQTPRYLIKTRGQQVTLSCSPISGHRSVSWYQQTPGQGLQFLFEYFSETQRNKGNFPGRFSGRQFSNSRSEMNVSTLELGDSALYLCASSFSGKTGELFFGEGSRLTVL.

The chain joins TRBV20-1 to TRBJ1-1; 9 nucleotides align to TRBD1. Trimming took 5 bases from V and 6 from J; bases not matched to a gene: 4. Per the germline V gene, CDR1 is DFQATT and CDR2 is SNEGSKA (reference sequence). The length of the CDR3 is 12 residues. The CDR3: CSARQGGAEAFF. CDR3 in DNA: TGCAGTGCTCGACAGGGGGGCGCTGAAGCTTTCTTT.

This clonotype was counted a few times. V gene TRBV7-6 combines with J gene TRBJ1-2; no reliable D call. The V gene lost 2 bases and the J gene lost 0 bases, with 10 bases spanning the gap. CDR1 and CDR2 (germline): SGHVS, FNYEAQ. The CDR3 is 15 amino acids. The CDR3 DNA sequence: TGTGCCAGCAGCTTAACGGGAGGGACTAACTATGGCTACACCTTC. Protein sequence: CASSLTGGTNYGYTF.